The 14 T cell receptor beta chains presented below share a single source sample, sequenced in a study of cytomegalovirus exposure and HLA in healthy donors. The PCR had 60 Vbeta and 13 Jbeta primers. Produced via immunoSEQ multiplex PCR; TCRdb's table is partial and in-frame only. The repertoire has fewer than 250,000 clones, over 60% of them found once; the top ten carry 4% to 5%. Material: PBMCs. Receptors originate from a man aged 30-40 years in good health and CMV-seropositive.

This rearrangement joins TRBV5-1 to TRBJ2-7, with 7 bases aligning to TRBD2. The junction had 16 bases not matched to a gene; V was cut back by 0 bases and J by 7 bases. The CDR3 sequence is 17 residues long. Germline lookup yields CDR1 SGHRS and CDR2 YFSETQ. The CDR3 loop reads CASSLDFGGGRGGEQYF. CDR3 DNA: TGCGCCAGCAGCTTGGATTTTGGGGGTGGGAGGGGAGGGGAGCAGTACTTC.

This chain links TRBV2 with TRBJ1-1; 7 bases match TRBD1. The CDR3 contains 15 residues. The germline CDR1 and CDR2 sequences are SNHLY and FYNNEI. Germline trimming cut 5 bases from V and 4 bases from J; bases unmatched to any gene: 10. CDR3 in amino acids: CASSSLVDRVTEAFF. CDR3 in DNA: TGTGCCAGCAGTTCACTTGTCGACAGGGTCACTGAAGCTTTCTTT.

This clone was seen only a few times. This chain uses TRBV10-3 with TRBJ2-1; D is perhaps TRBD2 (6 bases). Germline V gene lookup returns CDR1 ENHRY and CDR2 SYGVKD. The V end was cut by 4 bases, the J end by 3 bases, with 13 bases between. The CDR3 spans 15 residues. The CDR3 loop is CAISAPGLDYNEQFF. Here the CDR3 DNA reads TGTGCCATCAGTGCCCCGGGACTGGACTACAATGAGCAGTTCTTC.

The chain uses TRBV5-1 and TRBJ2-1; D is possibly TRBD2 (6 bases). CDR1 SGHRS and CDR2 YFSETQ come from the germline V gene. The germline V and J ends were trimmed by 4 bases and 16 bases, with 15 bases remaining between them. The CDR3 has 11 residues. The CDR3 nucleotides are TGCGCCAGCAGCCGGGGACTCGACTACTTCTTC. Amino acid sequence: CASSRGLDYFF.

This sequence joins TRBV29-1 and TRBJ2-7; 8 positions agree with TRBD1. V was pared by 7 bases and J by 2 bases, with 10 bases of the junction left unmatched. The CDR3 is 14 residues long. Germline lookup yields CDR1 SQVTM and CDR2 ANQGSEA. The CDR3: CSAGDRGHTYEQYF. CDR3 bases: TGCAGCGCCGGTGACAGGGGACATACCTACGAGCAGTACTTC.

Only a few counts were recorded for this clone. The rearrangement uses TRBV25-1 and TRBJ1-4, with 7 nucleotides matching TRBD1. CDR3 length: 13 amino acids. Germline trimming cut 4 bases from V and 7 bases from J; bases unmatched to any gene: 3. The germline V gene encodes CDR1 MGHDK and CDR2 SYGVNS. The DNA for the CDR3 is TGTGCCAGCAGTGGACAGGGCGGTGAAAAACTGTTTTTT. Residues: CASSGQGGEKLFF.

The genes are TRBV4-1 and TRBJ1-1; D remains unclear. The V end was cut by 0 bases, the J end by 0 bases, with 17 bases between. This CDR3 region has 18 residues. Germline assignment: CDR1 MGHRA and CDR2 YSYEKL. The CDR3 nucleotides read TGCGCCAGCAGCCAAGATTTGCTGGAGATAGTAATGAACACTGAAGCTTTCTTT. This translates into CASSQDLLEIVMNTEAFF.

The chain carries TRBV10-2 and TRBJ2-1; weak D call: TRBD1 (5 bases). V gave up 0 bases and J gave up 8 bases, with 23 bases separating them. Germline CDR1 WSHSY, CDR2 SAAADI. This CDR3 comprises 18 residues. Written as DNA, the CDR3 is TGCGCCAGCAGTGAGTCGACTCTGGCAGGGATAGGTATGGATGAGCAGTTCTTC. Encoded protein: CASSESTLAGIGMDEQFF.

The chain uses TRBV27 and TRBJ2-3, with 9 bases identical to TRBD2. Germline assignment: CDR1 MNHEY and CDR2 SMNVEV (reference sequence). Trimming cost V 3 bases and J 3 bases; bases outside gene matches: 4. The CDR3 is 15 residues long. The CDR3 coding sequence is TGTGCCAGCAGTTTTAGCGGGGGTTGGACAGATACGCAGTATTTT. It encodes CASSFSGGWTDTQYF.

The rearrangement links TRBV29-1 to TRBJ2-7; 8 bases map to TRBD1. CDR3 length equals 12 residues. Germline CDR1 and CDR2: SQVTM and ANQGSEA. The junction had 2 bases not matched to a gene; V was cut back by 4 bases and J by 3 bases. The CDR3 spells CSVGGTGYEQYF. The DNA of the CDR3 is TGCAGCGTTGGAGGGACAGGCTACGAGCAGTACTTC.

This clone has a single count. CDR3 sequence: CASSSRSGRGNTIYF. The CDR3 nucleotides are TGTGCCAGCAGTTCCCGTTCCGGGAGGGGAAACACCATATATTTT. The chain uses TRBV27 and TRBJ1-3; D remains unclear. V was shortened by 4 bases and J by 4 bases, with 14 bases between the two germline ends. CDR1 is MNHEY, CDR2 SMNVEV, per germline (reference sequence). The CDR3 has 15 residues.

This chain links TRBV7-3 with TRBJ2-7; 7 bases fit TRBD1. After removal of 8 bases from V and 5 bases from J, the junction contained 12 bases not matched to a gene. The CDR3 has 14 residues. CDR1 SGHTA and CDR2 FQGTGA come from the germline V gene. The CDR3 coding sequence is TGTGCCAGCTCCCAGGGGGAGAGTCAGCACGAGCAGTACTTC. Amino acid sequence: CASSQGESQHEQYF. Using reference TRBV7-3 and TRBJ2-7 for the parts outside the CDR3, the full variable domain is GAGVSQTPSNKVTEKGKYVELRCDPISGHTALYWYRQSLGQGPEFLIYFQGTGAADDSGLPNDRFFAVRPEGSVSTLKIQRTERGDSAVYLCASSQGESQHEQYFGPGTRLTVT.

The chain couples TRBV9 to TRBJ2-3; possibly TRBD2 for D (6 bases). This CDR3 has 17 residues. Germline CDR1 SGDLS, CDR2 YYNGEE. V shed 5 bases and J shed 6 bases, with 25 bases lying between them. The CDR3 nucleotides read TGTGCCAGCAGAGGATGGACACTAGCAACTAGTCCGGATACGCAGTATTTT. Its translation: CASRGWTLATSPDTQYF.

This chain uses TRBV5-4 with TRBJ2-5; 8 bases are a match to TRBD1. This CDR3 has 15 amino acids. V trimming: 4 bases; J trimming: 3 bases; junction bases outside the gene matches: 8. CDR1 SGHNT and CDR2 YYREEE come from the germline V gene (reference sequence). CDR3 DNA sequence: TGTGCCAGCAGCCCCCCGGGGACAGGAAAAGAGACCCAGTACTTC. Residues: CASSPPGTGKETQYF.